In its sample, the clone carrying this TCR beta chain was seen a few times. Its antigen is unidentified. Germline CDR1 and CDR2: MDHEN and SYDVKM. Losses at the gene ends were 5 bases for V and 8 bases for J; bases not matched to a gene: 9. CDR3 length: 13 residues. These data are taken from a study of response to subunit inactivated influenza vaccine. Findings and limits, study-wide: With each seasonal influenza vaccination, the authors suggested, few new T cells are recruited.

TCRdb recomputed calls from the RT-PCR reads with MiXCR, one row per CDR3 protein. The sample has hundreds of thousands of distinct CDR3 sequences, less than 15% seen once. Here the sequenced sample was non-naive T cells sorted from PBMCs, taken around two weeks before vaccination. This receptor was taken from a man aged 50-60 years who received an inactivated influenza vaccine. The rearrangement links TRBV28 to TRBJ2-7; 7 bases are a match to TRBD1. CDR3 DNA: TGTGCCAGCAGTCTCCTCCGACAGGGCCAGCAGTACTTC. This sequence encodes CASSLLRQGQQYF.